The rows below give T cell receptor beta chains drawn from one sample of a study of OX40 agonist ivuxolimab in advanced cancers. Produced via immunoSEQ multiplex PCR; TCRdb's table is partial and in-frame only. The sample lists 60,000 or so clones; less than 90% were seen once. Sample: CD4+ or CD8+ T cells sorted from blood, taken in a trial of the OX40 agonist ivuxolimab. These TCRs come from an adult with an advanced solid tumor such as melanoma, head and neck, liver or kidney cancer. Both conserved end residues are trimmed from each CDR3. A D gene is named only where the DNA matches it firmly.

d_call	v_call	j_call	cdr3_aa
.	TRBV7-2	TRBJ2-3	ASSPTRGRTDTQY
.	TRBV7-2	TRBJ2-3	ASSLGGADTQY
.	TRBV11-2	TRBJ2-5	ASSPASGGETQY
TRBD1	TRBV13	TRBJ2-5	ASSRQGEGETQY
.	TRBV5-5	TRBJ2-5	ASKPFVEGERETQY
.	TRBV5-1	TRBJ1-4	ASSVGGITNEKLF
.	TRBV4-1	TRBJ1-2	ASSQVPGQTPYGYT
.	TRBV28	TRBJ2-1	ASSLWQASRIEQF
TRBD1	TRBV28	TRBJ1-5	ASSTGQGNQPQH
.	TRBV19	TRBJ1-2	ASTFYYGYT
.	TRBV6-5	TRBJ1-2	ASTKGRLVRGYT
.	TRBV5-1	TRBJ2-3	ASSQGGLTDTQY
TRBD1	TRBV5-1	TRBJ1-2	ASSQGQGGYGYT
TRBD2	TRBV13	TRBJ2-3	ASSFMRGGADTQY
.	TRBV30	TRBJ1-2	AWSIDWNYGYT
TRBD2	TRBV11-3	TRBJ2-3	ASTETSGVLGDTQY
TRBD1	TRBV19	TRBJ2-2	ASRTGQGGELF
.	TRBV10-3	TRBJ1-4	AISDSRGVDEKLF
.	TRBV4-3	TRBJ2-2	ASSHRNTGELF
.	TRBV28	TRBJ1-6	ASSLINSPLH
.	TRBV27	TRBJ1-2	ASSLSAAYGYT
.	TRBV10-3	TRBJ2-6	ATGGGTGANVLT
TRBD2	TRBV5-1	TRBJ2-5	ASALAGGQETQY
.	TRBV5-6	TRBJ2-5	ASSSDRKETQY
.	TRBV7-3	TRBJ1-2	ASSLKRQPRRANYGYT
TRBD2	TRBV5-4	TRBJ2-7	ASSRGRESYEQY
.	TRBV5-1	TRBJ2-3	ASSEQTRNNPSSTDTQY
.	TRBV5-4	TRBJ1-1	ASSPQPGLNTEAF
.	TRBV30	TRBJ1-1	AWRIQGRSEAF
.	TRBV4-3	TRBJ2-5	ASSRLRDGQETQY
TRBD2	TRBV19	TRBJ2-3	ASRSTSGVIDTQY
TRBD1	TRBV5-5	TRBJ1-4	ADRVRGEKLF
.	TRBV6-5	TRBJ2-1	ASGQGYHNEQF
.	TRBV12-5	TRBJ1-1	ASVDGMNTEAF
.	TRBV6-4	TRBJ2-3	ASSLTGEDTDTQY
.	TRBV15	TRBJ1-2	ATSGGGLPWTGYT
.	TRBV5-4	TRBJ1-2	ASSLLQGGMRGYT